The rows below give T cell receptor beta chains drawn from one sample of a study of cytomegalovirus exposure and HLA in healthy donors. The protocol was immunoSEQ multiplex PCR, while the TCRdb copy is restricted to in-frame clones and leaves out a portion. The sample contains 100,000 to 120,000 clones, nearly 85% of which appear only once. The sequenced sample was PBMCs. The origin of the receptors is a man between 18 and 35 years old in good health and CMV-seronegative. The CDR3 runs from the conserved cysteine through the conserved F or W. The D gene is left open where the match is weak. Clone sizes are given selectively: once, few, many, or a class where the clone is expanded.

j_call d_call clone_size v_call cdr3_aa cdr3_nt
TRBJ1-1 . . TRBV5-4 CASSPQTVNTEAFF TGTGCCAGCAGCCCACAGACAGTGAACACTGAAGCTTTCTTT
TRBJ1-1 . . TRBV6-5 CASSYAGGLIAFF TGTGCCAGCAGTTACGCGGGTGGGTTGATAGCTTTTTTT
TRBJ1-2 TRBD1 once TRBV7-2 CASSFRTGRYYGYTF TGTGCCAGCAGCTTTAGGACAGGGCGTTACTATGGCTACACCTTC
TRBJ1-5 TRBD1 . TRBV19 CASSIPRGQAANQPQHF TGTGCCAGTAGTATCCCTAGGGGACAGGCAGCCAATCAGCCCCAGCATTTT
TRBJ2-2 . many TRBV6-5 CASSYTARVAAGELFF TGTGCCAGCAGTTACACAGCCCGAGTGGCTGCCGGGGAGCTGTTTTTT
TRBJ2-7 . . TRBV7-8 CASSLTERGYYEQYF TGTGCCAGCAGCTTAACCGAAAGGGGCTACTACGAGCAGTACTTC
TRBJ2-1 . . TRBV28 CAAAGPISYNEQFF TGTGCCGCGGCGGGACCCATCTCCTACAATGAGCAGTTCTTC
TRBJ2-7 . . TRBV7-2 CASSAWTEDEQYF TGTGCCAGCAGCGCCTGGACAGAGGACGAGCAGTACTTC
TRBJ2-5 . . TRBV5-3 CARSSSRTETDIQETQYF TGTGCCAGAAGCTCGTCCCGTACCGAGACAGATATCCAAGAGACCCAGTACTTC
TRBJ2-1 TRBD2 once TRBV14 CASSRATSGRSDEQFF TGTGCCAGCAGCCGAGCGACTAGCGGGAGATCCGATGAGCAGTTCTTC
TRBJ2-3 TRBD2 few TRBV4-3 CASSHLGLAGVPGVTDTQYF TGCGCCAGCAGCCATTTGGGGCTAGCGGGAGTCCCCGGGGTGACAGATACGCAGTATTTT
TRBJ1-1 TRBD1 . TRBV30 CAHRGPTEAFF TGTGCCCACAGGGGACCCACTGAAGCTTTCTTT
TRBJ2-7 TRBD2 . TRBV10-1 CAAPERDLGEQYF TGCGCCGCCCCCGAGCGGGACTTGGGCGAGCAGTACTTC
TRBJ2-6 . . TRBV19 CASSELSLRSGANVLTF TGTGCCAGTAGTGAGCTTTCGCTGAGGTCTGGGGCCAACGTCCTGACTTTC